Shown below are 7 T cell receptor beta chains from a single sample sequenced in a study of brain T cells in children with intractable seizures. Assay used: immunoSEQ multiplex PCR; TCRdb lists only in-frame clones, some missing. This sample carries about 120,000 clones, approximately 94% of them seen once, and the ten largest clones take around 4%. Source: peripheral blood, taken at surgery. Receptor source: a boy younger than two with hemimegalencephaly and intractable seizures.

This chain joins TRBV29-1 and TRBJ2-5; 7 bases map to TRBD1. The CDR3 length is 15 residues. Germline values: CDR1 SQVTM, CDR2 ANQGSEA. J lost 4 bases, V lost 6 bases, and 14 bases had no gene match. CDR3 sequence reads: CSVCWGDRVGETQYF. CDR3 DNA: TGCAGCGTCTGTTGGGGAGACAGGGTAGGAGAGACCCAGTACTTC.

In its sample, this clone was seen a few times. This chain connects TRBV2 to TRBJ1-1, with a possible D match to TRBD1 (5 bases). The CDR3 runs 12 residues. Trimming removed 8 bases at V and 1 base at J, with 8 bases between. Germline assignment: CDR1 SNHLY and CDR2 FYNNEI. The CDR3: CASGAKNTEAFF. The CDR3 DNA follows: TGTGCCAGCGGGGCGAAGAACACTGAAGCTTTCTTT.

The CDR3 DNA reads TGTGCCAGCAGCCAAGATGGTGCGGGAGGGTTCTACAATGAGCAGTTCTTC. As protein: CASSQDGAGGFYNEQFF. The chain links TRBV4-2 to TRBJ2-1; 9 bases are a match to TRBD2. V lost 0 bases, J lost 3 bases, and 6 bases stayed unmatched. The CDR3 is 17 amino acids. The germline gives CDR1 LGHNA, CDR2 YNFKEQ.

This clone was observed once. The CDR3 here is CASSQDLGLAGGAPHTDTQYF. The CDR3 DNA sequence: TGTGCCAGCAGCCAAGATTTGGGACTAGCGGGAGGGGCCCCCCACACAGATACGCAGTATTTT. The rearrangement links TRBV3-1 (or the pseudogene TRBV3-2) to TRBJ2-3, with 16 bases identical to TRBD2. Germline CDR1 reads LGHDT; CDR2 reads YNNKEL (reference sequence). V lost 0 bases and J lost 2; bases outside the gene matches: 11. This CDR3 has 21 amino acids.

The chain couples TRBV27 to TRBJ1-1, with D unresolved. The V gene lost 2 bases and the J gene lost 1 base, with 5 bases spanning the gap. CDR3 length equals 13 residues. Germline V CDR1 and CDR2: MNHEY, SMNVEV (reference sequence). CDR3 loop: CASSLLQNTEAFF. The CDR3 region has the DNA TGTGCCAGCAGTTTACTACAGAACACTGAAGCTTTCTTT.

The chain has TRBV5-4 and TRBJ2-1; a weak D match, TRBD1 (5 bases). The germline V and J ends were trimmed by 4 bases and 8 bases, with 16 bases remaining between them. This CDR3 has 14 amino acids. CDR1 and CDR2 from the germline V gene are SGHNT and YYREEE (reference sequence). In DNA, the CDR3 is TGTGCCAGCAGCAGGGGCCACGCGAGCGATGAGCAGTTCTTC. This encodes CASSRGHASDEQFF.

This chain connects TRBV27 to TRBJ1-6, with TRBD1 identical over 9 bases. The length of the CDR3 is 16 residues. V shed 6 bases and J 10 bases; nucleotides not matched to a gene: 13. Germline V gives CDR1 MNHEY, CDR2 SMNVEV (reference sequence). The CDR3 region has the DNA TGTGCCAGCAGCCGATCTCGGACAGGGGAGAACTCACCCCTCCACTTT. Translating it yields CASSRSRTGENSPLHF.